These 29 T cell receptor beta chains share one sample of origin, sequenced in a study of OX40 agonist ivuxolimab in advanced cancers. Clones were sequenced by immunoSEQ multiplex PCR, and TCRdb holds only the in-frame ones, with some missing. The table lists more than 65,000 clones, more than 75% of them singletons. The sample was CD4+ or CD8+ T cells sorted from blood, taken in a trial of the OX40 agonist ivuxolimab. The receptors were sampled from an adult with an advanced solid tumor such as melanoma, head and neck, liver or kidney cancer.

V is TRBV6-4 and J is TRBJ2-3; a weak D match, TRBD1 (6 bases). The CDR3 sequence is 13 residues long. Germline CDR1 MRHNA, CDR2 SNTAGT. Trimming shortened V by 3 bases and J by 6 bases, and 10 bases separated the two germline ends. CDR3 sequence reads: CASSELRGDTQYF. CDR3 nucleotides: TGTGCCAGCAGTGAATTAAGGGGGGATACGCAGTATTTT.

This clone was seen a few times. V gene TRBV19 combines with J gene TRBJ2-7; 7 nucleotides line up with TRBD2. The CDR3 extends over 17 amino acids. The germline V gene encodes CDR1 LNHDA and CDR2 SQIVND (reference sequence). Germline trimming cut 3 bases from V and 5 bases from J; bases unmatched to any gene: 16. CDR3 sequence reads: CASSILSRGREYHEQYF. DNA of the CDR3: TGTGCCAGTAGTATTCTCAGTCGTGGGCGGGAGTACCACGAGCAGTACTTC.

This chain connects TRBV7-2 to TRBJ1-2, with a tentative D call TRBD1 (5 bases). The V gene's germline CDR1 is SGHTA and CDR2 FQGNSA. The CDR3 contains 15 residues. The V end was cut by 2 bases, the J end by 7 bases, with 17 bases between. In nucleotides, the CDR3 is TGTGCCAGCAGCTTACCCCGGGCAGGGACGCTTGGCTACACCTTC. Its translation: CASSLPRAGTLGYTF.

The chain employs TRBV28 and TRBJ2-1; no reliable D call. Germline-derived CDR1 and CDR2 are MDHEN and SYDVKM. V dropped 3 bases and J dropped 9 bases, with 15 bases sitting between them. CDR3 length: 14 amino acids. The CDR3 DNA sequence: TGTGCCAGCAGTTTGGGCGCTAGAAAGGGTGAGCAGTTCTTC. Encoded protein: CASSLGARKGEQFF.

J is TRBJ1-2 and V is TRBV5-4, with TRBD1 as a possible D gene (5 bases). Trimming pared 2 bases from V and 2 bases from J, leaving 7 bases between. This CDR3 has 13 residues. Germline CDR1 reads SGHNT; CDR2 reads YYREEE (reference sequence). The CDR3, as DNA: TGTGCCAGCAGCTTCGGGACGAACTATGGCTACACCTTC. Translation gives CASSFGTNYGYTF.

V is TRBV14 and J is TRBJ1-1; tentatively, D is TRBD1 (5 bases). The CDR3 runs 14 residues. CDR1 SGHDN and CDR2 FVKESK come from the germline V gene. Trimming cost V 4 bases and J 6 bases, with 15 bases left between them. CDR3 region: CASSPKMRGAEAFF. Here the CDR3 DNA reads TGTGCCAGCAGCCCTAAGATGAGGGGTGCTGAAGCTTTCTTT. Combining the CDR3 with reference TRBV14 and TRBJ1-1 gives the whole variable domain EAGVTQFPSHSVIEKGQTVTLRCDPISGHDNLYWYRRVMGKEIKFLLHFVKESKQDESGMPNNRFLAERTGGTYSTLKVQPAELEDSGVYFCASSPKMRGAEAFFGQGTRLTVV.

The V gene is TRBV4-3, the J gene TRBJ2-1, with TRBD2 as a possible D gene (5 bases). Germline CDR1 is LGHNA and CDR2 is YSLEER. The CDR3 is 16 amino acids. The germline V and J ends were trimmed by 1 base and 0 bases, with 10 bases remaining between them. The CDR3 DNA follows: TGCGCCAGCAGCCAAGGACTGGGGAGCTCCTACAATGAGCAGTTCTTC. Its protein product is CASSQGLGSSYNEQFF.

This clone was seen a few times. The chain combines TRBV19 with TRBJ1-5; 7 bases map to TRBD1. Germline V gives CDR1 LNHDA, CDR2 SQIVND (reference sequence). V was pared by 6 bases and J by 3 bases, with 8 bases of the junction left unmatched. The CDR3 runs to 15 residues. In DNA, the CDR3 is TGTGCCAGTAGCGCCAGGGACAGTCTCAATCAGCCCCAGCATTTT. Translated, it gives CASSARDSLNQPQHF.

V gene TRBV27 combines with J gene TRBJ1-3; 11 nucleotides agree with TRBD1. Germline V gives CDR1 MNHEY, CDR2 SMNVEV (reference sequence). The length of the CDR3 is 16 residues. The trim removed 4 bases at V and 15 bases at J, leaving 17 bases unmatched. CDR3 amino acids: CASSSLAGTGGSRTYF. In DNA, the CDR3 is TGTGCCAGCAGTTCTTTGGCCGGGACAGGGGGTTCTCGGACATATTTT.

The chain carries TRBV13 and TRBJ1-1; 10 positions agree with TRBD1. Germline CDR1 is PRHDT and CDR2 is FYEKMQ (reference sequence). Trimming took 0 bases from V and 5 from J; bases not matched to a gene: 9. CDR3 length: 17 amino acids. The CDR3 region has the DNA TGTGCCAGCAGCTTAGGCCTGACAGGGGGCTCGGGGACTGAAGCTTTCTTT. Amino acid sequence: CASSLGLTGGSGTEAFF.

The chain carries TRBV19 and TRBJ2-7; 7 bases agree with TRBD1. Germline CDR1 LNHDA, CDR2 SQIVND (reference sequence). V dropped 5 bases and J dropped 4; count of bases not matched to a gene: 8. This CDR3 comprises 14 residues. The CDR3 coding sequence is TGTGCCAGTAGTCTACAGCAGGGGGTGTACGAGCAGTACTTC. It is translated as CASSLQQGVYEQYF.

The J gene is TRBJ1-1, the V gene TRBV27; tentative D call: TRBD1 (6 bases). V lost 0 bases and J lost 1, with 9 bases in between. The CDR3 consists of 15 residues. Germline CDR1 and CDR2: MNHEY and SMNVEV (reference sequence). CDR3 residues: CASSLSWGANTEAFF. The CDR3 DNA reads TGTGCCAGCAGTTTATCATGGGGGGCGAACACTGAAGCTTTCTTT.

This chain connects TRBV4-1 to TRBJ2-3; 10 bases are shared with TRBD2. Germline trimming cut 0 bases from V and 2 bases from J; bases unmatched to any gene: 2. This CDR3 spans 16 amino acids. Germline CDR1 and CDR2: MGHRA and YSYEKL. The CDR3 nucleotides are TGCGCCAGCAGCCAAGAAAGCGGGAGGGTCACAGATACGCAGTATTTT. Protein: CASSQESGRVTDTQYF.

This clone came up once. The CDR3 loop is CASSVGQRNGETQYF. The CDR3 DNA is TGTGCCAGCAGCGTTGGACAGAGAAACGGGGAGACCCAGTACTTC. The chain is built from TRBV5-4 and TRBJ2-5; maybe TRBD1 (6 bases). The CDR3 sequence is 15 residues long. Germline V CDR1 and CDR2: SGHNT, YYREEE (reference sequence). The ends were cut back, 4 bases at V and 5 bases at J, with 18 bases in the middle. The entire variable domain, with the rest obtained from reference TRBV5-4 and TRBJ2-5, is as follows: ETGVTQSPTHLIKTRGQQVTLRCSSQSGHNTVSWYQQALGQGPQFIFQYYREEENGRGNFPPRFSGLQFPNYSSELNVNALELDDSALYLCASSVGQRNGETQYFGPGTRLLVL.

V is TRBV6-6 and J is TRBJ1-2, with D possibly being TRBD1 (6 bases). CDR1 is MNHNY and CDR2 is SVGAGI in the germline V gene (reference sequence). Trimming stripped 6 bases from V and 8 bases from J, with 10 bases between. The length of the CDR3 is 11 residues. The CDR3 bases are TGTGCCAGCAGCACAGGGAGAGGCTACACCTTC. Translation: CASSTGRGYTF.

V and J are TRBV11-2 and TRBJ2-1; TRBD1 matches at 8 bases. CDR3 length equals 19 residues. The trim removed 1 base at V and 1 base at J, leaving 12 bases unmatched. CDR1 is SGHAT, CDR2 FQNNGV, per germline. CDR3 DNA sequence: TGTGCCAGCAGCTTAGGCCAGACTCGTGGACAGGGTTCCTACAATGAGCAGTTCTTC. Translated: CASSLGQTRGQGSYNEQFF.

In its sample, this clone was seen once. The V and J genes are TRBV14 and TRBJ2-6; the D is unclear. This CDR3 spans 13 amino acids. V was pared by 6 bases and J by 4 bases, with 7 bases between. Germline loops: CDR1 SGHDN, CDR2 FVKESK. The CDR3 loop reads CASRETGANVLTF. CDR3 in DNA: TGTGCCAGCAGGGAAACCGGGGCCAACGTCCTGACTTTC.

The chain uses TRBV6-5 and TRBJ1-5, with a tentative D call TRBD1 (5 bases). Germline V gene lookup returns CDR1 MNHEY and CDR2 SVGAGI. V was trimmed by 2 bases and J by 4 bases, leaving 6 bases between them. The CDR3 is 13 residues long. Here the CDR3 DNA reads TGTGCCAGCAGTTACGGGGGGAATCAGCCCCAGCATTTT. Translating it yields CASSYGGNQPQHF.

This chain uses TRBV11-2 with TRBJ1-3, with D hard to call. The V and J ends lost 7 bases and 2 bases respectively, with 12 bases between them. Germline V gives CDR1 SGHAT, CDR2 FQNNGV. This CDR3 spans 14 amino acids. The CDR3 DNA reads TGTGCCAGCACCTCACATCGGACTGGAAACACCATATATTTT. Translated, it gives CASTSHRTGNTIYF.

The genes are TRBV18 and TRBJ1-5; no definite D call. V was pared by 6 bases and J by 2 bases, with 11 bases between. Germline V lookup: CDR1 KGHSH, CDR2 LQKENI. The CDR3 runs 14 residues. The CDR3, as DNA: TGTGCCAGCTCCTTAGGTGAGGGCAATCAGCCCCAGCATTTT. It codes for CASSLGEGNQPQHF.

The J gene is TRBJ2-7, the V gene TRBV11-2; weak D call: TRBD1 (6 bases). This CDR3 has 16 residues. V lost 5 bases and J 1 base, leaving 18 bases between the germline ends. The germline CDR1 and CDR2 sequences are SGHAT and FQNNGV. Written as DNA, the CDR3 is TGTGCCAGCAGCCAAGGACTTCAGGGGTTTTCCTACGAGCAGTACTTC. Encoded protein: CASSQGLQGFSYEQYF.

The chain couples TRBV7-9 to TRBJ2-2; D might be TRBD1 (6 bases). V was shortened by 3 bases and J by 3 bases, with 11 bases between the two germline ends. Germline lookup yields CDR1 SEHNR and CDR2 FQNEAQ (reference sequence). This CDR3 contains 15 residues. The CDR3 here is CASSLSGGYTGELFF. The CDR3 DNA reads as TGTGCCAGCAGCTTGAGTGGGGGCTACACCGGGGAGCTGTTTTTT.

The chain uses TRBV9 and TRBJ2-7; perhaps TRBD1 as D (5 bases). Germline values: CDR1 SGDLS, CDR2 YYNGEE. V lost 0 bases and J 6 bases, leaving 7 bases between the germline ends. CDR3 length: 12 residues. The CDR3 DNA follows: TGTGCCAGCAGCGTAGCTACAGGCGAGCAGTACTTC. Encoded protein: CASSVATGEQYF.

The chain carries TRBV11-2 and TRBJ1-2; TRBD1 matches 9 bases. This CDR3 comprises 15 residues. CDR1 and CDR2 (germline): SGHAT, FQNNGV. Trimming removed 5 bases from V and 7 bases from J; junction bases left unmatched: 11. The CDR3 loop is CASSPAGQGVSGYTF. The CDR3 nucleotides are TGTGCCAGCAGCCCCGCGGGACAGGGTGTCTCTGGCTACACCTTC.

This chain uses TRBV6-6 with TRBJ2-7; no clear D gene. Trimming stripped 7 bases from V and 2 bases from J, with 15 bases between. Germline-derived CDR1 and CDR2 are MNHNY and SVGAGI (reference sequence). This CDR3 is 14 amino acids long. This CDR3 reads CASTTPGLAYEQYF. CDR3 nucleotides: TGTGCCAGCACCACACCGGGTTTGGCCTACGAGCAGTACTTC.

Here the CDR3 DNA reads TGTGCCAGCTCACCGTTCCCGGGACCCTATAATTCACCCCTCCACTTT. Translating it yields CASSPFPGPYNSPLHF. V is TRBV18 and J is TRBJ1-6; D is perhaps TRBD1 (5 bases). Trimming took off 3 bases at V and 2 bases at J, with 11 bases between the two ends. The CDR3 is made up of 16 amino acids. Germline V gives CDR1 KGHSH, CDR2 LQKENI.

CDR3 DNA: TGCGCCAGCAGCCCCTTTGGTCCAGGAGAAGCTTTCTTT. Translating gives CASSPFGPGEAFF. The V and J genes are TRBV4-1 and TRBJ1-1; D remains unclear. The V end lost 4 bases, the J end lost 8 bases, and 14 bases lay between the germline ends. Looked up from germline, CDR1 is MGHRA and CDR2 is YSYEKL. The CDR3 consists of 13 residues.

This rearrangement joins TRBV4-3 to TRBJ1-4, with D perhaps matching TRBD1 (6 bases). This CDR3 is 15 amino acids long. V dropped 5 bases and J dropped 8 bases, with 18 bases sitting between them. In germline, CDR1 is LGHNA, CDR2 YSLEER. For the CDR3, the DNA is TGCGCCAGCAGCGACAGGTTCCTAAAAGAAGAAAAACTGTTTTTT. This codes for CASSDRFLKEEKLFF.

The chain combines TRBV6-5 with TRBJ2-1; D may be TRBD1 (8 bases). V was cut by 3 bases and J by 6 bases, with 15 bases left in between. The CDR3 has 15 residues. CDR1 is MNHEY and CDR2 is SVGAGI in the germline V gene. CDR3: CASSYAGGGGNEQFF. For the CDR3, the DNA is TGTGCCAGCAGTTATGCAGGGGGCGGGGGCAATGAGCAGTTCTTC.